This T cell receptor (beta chain) was sequenced during a study of OX40 agonist ivuxolimab in advanced cancers. Trimming stripped 3 bases from V and 4 bases from J, with 9 bases between. The CDR3 has 13 residues. CDR1 and CDR2 from the germline V gene are SQVTM and ANQGSEA. Libraries were prepared by immunoSEQ multiplex PCR; TCRdb keeps only in-frame clonotypes and omits some of them. The repertoire holds approximately 60,000 clones, with 88% as singletons. This specimen consisted of CD4+ or CD8+ T cells sorted from blood, obtained in a trial of the OX40 agonist ivuxolimab. The genes are TRBV29-1 and TRBJ2-2, with D maybe TRBD1 (6 bases). This receptor was obtained from an adult with an advanced solid tumor such as melanoma, head and neck, liver or kidney cancer. The CDR3: CSVDGGLTGELFF. In DNA form, the CDR3 reads TGCAGCGTTGATGGGGGCCTCACCGGGGAGCTGTTTTTT.